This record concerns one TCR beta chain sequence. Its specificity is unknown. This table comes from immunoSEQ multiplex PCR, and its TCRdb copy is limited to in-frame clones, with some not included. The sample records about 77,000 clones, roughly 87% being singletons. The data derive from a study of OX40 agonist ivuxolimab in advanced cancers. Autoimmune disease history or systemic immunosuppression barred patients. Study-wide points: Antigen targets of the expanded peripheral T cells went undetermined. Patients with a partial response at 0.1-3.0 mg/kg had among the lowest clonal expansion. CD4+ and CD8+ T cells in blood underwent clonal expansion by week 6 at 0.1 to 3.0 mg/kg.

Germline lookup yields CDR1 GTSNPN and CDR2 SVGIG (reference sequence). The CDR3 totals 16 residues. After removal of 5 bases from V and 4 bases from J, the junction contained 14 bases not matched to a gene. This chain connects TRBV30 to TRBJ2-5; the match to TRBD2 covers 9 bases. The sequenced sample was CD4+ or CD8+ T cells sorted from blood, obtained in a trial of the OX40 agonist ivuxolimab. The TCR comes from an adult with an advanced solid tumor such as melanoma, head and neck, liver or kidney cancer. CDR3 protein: CAWAKHSGGRGETQYF. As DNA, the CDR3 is TGTGCCTGGGCGAAACATAGCGGGGGTCGGGGAGAGACCCAGTACTTC.